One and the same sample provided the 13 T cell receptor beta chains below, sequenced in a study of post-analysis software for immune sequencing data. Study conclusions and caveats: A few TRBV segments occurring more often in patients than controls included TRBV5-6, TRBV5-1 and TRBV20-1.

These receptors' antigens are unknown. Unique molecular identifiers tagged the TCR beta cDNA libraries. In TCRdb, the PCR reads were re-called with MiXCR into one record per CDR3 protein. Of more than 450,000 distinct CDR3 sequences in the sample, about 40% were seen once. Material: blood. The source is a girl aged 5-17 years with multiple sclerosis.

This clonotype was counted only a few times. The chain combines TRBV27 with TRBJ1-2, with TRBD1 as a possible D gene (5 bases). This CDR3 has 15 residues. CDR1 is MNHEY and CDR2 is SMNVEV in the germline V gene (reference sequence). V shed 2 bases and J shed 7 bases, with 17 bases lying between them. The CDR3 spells CASSLVSGLLVGYTF. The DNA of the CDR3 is TGTGCCAGCAGTTTAGTGTCAGGGCTACTTGTTGGCTACACCTTC.

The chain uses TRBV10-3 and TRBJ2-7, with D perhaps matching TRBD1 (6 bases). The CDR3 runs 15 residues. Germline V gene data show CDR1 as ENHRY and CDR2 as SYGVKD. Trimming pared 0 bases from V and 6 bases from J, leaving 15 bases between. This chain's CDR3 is CAISESGAGVFEQYF. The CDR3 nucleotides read TGTGCCATCAGTGAGTCGGGGGCAGGGGTTTTCGAGCAGTACTTC.

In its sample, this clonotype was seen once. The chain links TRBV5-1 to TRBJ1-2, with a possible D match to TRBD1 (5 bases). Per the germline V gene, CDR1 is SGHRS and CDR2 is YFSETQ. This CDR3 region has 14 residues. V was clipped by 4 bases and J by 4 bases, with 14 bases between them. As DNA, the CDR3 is TGCGCCAGCAGCGGGGGTAGGGGCGGCTATGGCTACACCTTC. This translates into CASSGGRGGYGYTF. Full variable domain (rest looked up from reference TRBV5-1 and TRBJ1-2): KAGVTQTPRYLIKTRGQQVTLSCSPISGHRSVSWYQQTPGQGLQFLFEYFSETQRNKGNFPGRFSGRQFSNSRSEMNVSTLELGDSALYLCASSGGRGGYGYTFGSGTRLTVV.

The chain's CDR3 is CASSEGNRPLGGYTF. The DNA for the CDR3 is TGTGCCAGCAGTGAAGGTAACAGGCCCCTTGGAGGCTACACCTTC. The gene calls are TRBV6-1 and TRBJ1-2, with a tentative D call TRBD1 (5 bases). Germline V CDR1 and CDR2: MNHNS, SASEGT. The CDR3 runs to 15 residues. Trimming shortened V by 1 base and J by 8 bases, and 17 bases separated the two germline ends.

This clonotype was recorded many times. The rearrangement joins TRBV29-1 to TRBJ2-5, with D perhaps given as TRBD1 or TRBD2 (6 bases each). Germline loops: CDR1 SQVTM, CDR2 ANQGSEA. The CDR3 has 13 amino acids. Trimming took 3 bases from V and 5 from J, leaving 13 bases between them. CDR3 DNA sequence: TGCAGCGTTGACCGTATAGGGGGGGAGACCCAGTACTTC. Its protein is CSVDRIGGETQYF.

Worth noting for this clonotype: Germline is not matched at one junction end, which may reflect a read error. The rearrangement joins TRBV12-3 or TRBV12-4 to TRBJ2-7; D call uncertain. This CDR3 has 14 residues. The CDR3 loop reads CASSLGGLSYGQYF. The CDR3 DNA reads TGTGCCAGCAGTTTAGGGGGTCTATCCTACGGGCAGTACTTC.

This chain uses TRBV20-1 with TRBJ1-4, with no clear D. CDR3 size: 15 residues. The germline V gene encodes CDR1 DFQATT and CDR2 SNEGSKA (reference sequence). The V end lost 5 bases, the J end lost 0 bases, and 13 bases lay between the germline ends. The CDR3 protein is CSASTFTATNEKLFF. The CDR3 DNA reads TGCAGTGCTTCTACTTTCACCGCAACTAATGAAAAACTGTTTTTT.

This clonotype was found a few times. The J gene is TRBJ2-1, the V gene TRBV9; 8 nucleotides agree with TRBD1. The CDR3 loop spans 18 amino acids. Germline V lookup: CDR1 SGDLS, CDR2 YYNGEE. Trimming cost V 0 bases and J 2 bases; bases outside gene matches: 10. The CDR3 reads CASSVASGQAVTYNEQFF. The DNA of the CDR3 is TGTGCCAGCAGCGTAGCCTCGGGACAGGCCGTAACCTACAATGAGCAGTTCTTC.

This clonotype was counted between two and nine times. This CDR3 is CASSPPREVEQYF. CDR3 DNA: TGCGCCAGCAGCCCCCCCAGGGAGGTCGAGCAGTACTTC. This chain connects TRBV5-1 to TRBJ2-7; D is possibly TRBD2 (6 bases). This CDR3 comprises 13 residues. Trimming stripped 4 bases from V and 6 bases from J, with 14 bases between. The germline V gene has CDR1 SGHRS and CDR2 YFSETQ.

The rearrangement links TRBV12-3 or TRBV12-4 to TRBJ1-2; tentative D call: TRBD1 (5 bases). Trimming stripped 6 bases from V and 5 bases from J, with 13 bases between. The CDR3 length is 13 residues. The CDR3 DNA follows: TGTGCCAGCAGGAGGGGACCGATGTATGGCTACACCTTC. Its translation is CASRRGPMYGYTF.

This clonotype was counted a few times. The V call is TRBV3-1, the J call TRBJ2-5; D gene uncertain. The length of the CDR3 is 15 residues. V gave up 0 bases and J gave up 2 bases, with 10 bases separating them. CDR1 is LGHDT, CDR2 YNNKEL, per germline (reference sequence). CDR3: CASSQDSAVQETQYF. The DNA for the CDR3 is TGTGCCAGCAGCCAAGATTCGGCCGTGCAAGAGACCCAGTACTTC.

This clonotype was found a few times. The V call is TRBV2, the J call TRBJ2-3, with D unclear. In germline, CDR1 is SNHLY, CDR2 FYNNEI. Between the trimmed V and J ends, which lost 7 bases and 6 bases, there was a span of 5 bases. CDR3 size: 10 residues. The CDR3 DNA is TGTGCCAGCACCTCCGATACGCAGTATTTT. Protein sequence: CASTSDTQYF.

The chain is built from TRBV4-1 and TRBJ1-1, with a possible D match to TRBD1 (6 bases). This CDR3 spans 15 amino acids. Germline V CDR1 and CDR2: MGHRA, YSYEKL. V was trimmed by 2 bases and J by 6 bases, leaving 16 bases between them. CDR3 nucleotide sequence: TGCGCCAGCAGCCAAACTCGGGGGCTTCGGCCTGAAGCTTTCTTT. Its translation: CASSQTRGLRPEAFF.